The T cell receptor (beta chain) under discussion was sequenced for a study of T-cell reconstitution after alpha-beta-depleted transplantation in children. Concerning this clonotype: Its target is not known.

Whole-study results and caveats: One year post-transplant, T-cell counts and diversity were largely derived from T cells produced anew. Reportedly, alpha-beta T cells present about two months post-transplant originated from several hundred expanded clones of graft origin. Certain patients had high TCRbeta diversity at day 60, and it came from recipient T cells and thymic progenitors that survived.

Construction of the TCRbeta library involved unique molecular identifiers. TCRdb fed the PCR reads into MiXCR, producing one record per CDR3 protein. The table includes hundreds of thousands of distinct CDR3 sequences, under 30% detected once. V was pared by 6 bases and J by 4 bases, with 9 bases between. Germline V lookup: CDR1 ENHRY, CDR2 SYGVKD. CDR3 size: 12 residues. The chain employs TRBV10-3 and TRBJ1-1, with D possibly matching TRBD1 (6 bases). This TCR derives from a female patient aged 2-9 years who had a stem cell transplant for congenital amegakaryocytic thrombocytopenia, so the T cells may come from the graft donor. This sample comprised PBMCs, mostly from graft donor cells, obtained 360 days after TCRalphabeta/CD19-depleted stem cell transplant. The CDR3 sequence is CAIRQGSTEAFF. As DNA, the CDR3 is TGTGCCATCAGACAGGGTAGCACTGAAGCTTTCTTT.